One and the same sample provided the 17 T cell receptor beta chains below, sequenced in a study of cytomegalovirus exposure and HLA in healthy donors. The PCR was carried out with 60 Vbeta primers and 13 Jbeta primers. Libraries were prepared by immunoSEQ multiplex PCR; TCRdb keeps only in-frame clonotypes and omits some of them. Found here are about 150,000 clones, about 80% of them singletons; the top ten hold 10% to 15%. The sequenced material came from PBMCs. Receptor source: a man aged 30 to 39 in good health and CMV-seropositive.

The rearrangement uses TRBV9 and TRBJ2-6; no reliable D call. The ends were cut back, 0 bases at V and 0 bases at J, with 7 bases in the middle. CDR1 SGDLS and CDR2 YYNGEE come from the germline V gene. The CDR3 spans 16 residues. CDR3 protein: CASSVVPSSGANVLTF. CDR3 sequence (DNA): TGTGCCAGCAGCGTAGTCCCGAGCTCTGGGGCCAACGTCCTGACTTTC.

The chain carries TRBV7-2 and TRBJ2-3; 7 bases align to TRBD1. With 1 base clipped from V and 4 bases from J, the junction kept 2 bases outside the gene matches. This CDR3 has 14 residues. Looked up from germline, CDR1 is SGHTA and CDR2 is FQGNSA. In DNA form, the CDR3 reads TGTGCCAGCAGCTTAGAGGGGGCCTCAGATACGCAGTATTTT. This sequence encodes CASSLEGASDTQYF.

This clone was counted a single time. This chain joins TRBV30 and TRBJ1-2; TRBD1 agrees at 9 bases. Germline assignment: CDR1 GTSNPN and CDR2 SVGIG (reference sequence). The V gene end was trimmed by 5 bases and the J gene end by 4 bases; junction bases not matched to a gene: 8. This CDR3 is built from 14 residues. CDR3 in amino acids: CAWARTGGGYGYTF. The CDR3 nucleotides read TGTGCCTGGGCCAGAACAGGGGGCGGCTATGGCTACACCTTC.

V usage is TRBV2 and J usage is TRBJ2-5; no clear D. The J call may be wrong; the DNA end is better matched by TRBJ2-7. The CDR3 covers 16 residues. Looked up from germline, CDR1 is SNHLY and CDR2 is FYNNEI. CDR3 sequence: CASSEAGAYSSYEQYF. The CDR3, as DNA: TGTGCCAGCAGTGAAGCTGGCGCGTATAGCTCCTACGAGCAGTACTTC.

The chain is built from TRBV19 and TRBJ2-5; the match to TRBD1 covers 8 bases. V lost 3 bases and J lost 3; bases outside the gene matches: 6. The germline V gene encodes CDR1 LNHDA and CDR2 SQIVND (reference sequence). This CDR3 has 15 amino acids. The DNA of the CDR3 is TGTGCCAGTAGTATGGGAGACAGGGGAGAAGAGACCCAGTACTTC. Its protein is CASSMGDRGEETQYF.

DNA for the CDR3: TGTGCCAGCATGGGGGGAGCCTCCTACGAGCAGTACTTC. Translation: CASMGGASYEQYF. The rearrangement links TRBV27 to TRBJ2-7, with D possibly being TRBD2 (6 bases). Deletions cut 7 bases from V and 0 bases from J, with 10 bases between. There are 13 residues in the CDR3. Germline CDR1 is MNHEY and CDR2 is SMNVEV (reference sequence).

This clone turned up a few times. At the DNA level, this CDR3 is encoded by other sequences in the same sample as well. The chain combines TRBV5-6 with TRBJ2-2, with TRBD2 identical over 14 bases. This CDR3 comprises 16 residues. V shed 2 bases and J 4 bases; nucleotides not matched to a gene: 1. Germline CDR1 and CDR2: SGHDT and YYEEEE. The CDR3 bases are TGTGCCAGCAGCTTCGGACTAGCGGGAGGCACCGGGGAGCTGTTTTTT. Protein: CASSFGLAGGTGELFF. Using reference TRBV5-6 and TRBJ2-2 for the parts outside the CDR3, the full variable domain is DAGVTQSPTHLIKTRGQQVTLRCSPKSGHDTVSWYQQALGQGPQFIFQYYEEEERQRGNFPDRFSGHQFPNYSSELNVNALLLGDSALYLCASSFGLAGGTGELFFGEGSRLTVL.

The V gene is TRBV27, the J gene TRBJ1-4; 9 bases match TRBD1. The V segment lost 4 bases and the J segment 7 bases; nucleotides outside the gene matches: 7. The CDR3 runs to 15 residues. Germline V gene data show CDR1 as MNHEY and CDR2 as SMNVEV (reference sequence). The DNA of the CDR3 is TGTGCCAGCAGTTCCACCGGGACAGGGTTTGAAAAACTGTTTTTT. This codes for CASSSTGTGFEKLFF.

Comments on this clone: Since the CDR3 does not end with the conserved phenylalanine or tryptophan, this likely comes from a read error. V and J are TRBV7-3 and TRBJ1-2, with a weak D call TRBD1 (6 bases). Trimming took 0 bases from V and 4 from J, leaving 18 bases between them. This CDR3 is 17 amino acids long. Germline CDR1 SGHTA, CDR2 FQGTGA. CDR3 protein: CASSLTAGAGLSYGYTL. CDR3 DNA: TGTGCCAGCAGCTTAACTGCAGGGGCAGGGCTGTCCTATGGCTACACCCTC.

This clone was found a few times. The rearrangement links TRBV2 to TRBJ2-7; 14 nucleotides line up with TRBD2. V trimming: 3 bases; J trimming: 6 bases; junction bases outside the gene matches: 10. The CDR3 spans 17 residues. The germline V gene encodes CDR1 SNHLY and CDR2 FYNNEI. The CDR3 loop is CASSESRLAGGPGEQYF. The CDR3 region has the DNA TGTGCCAGCAGTGAGTCCCGACTAGCGGGAGGGCCGGGCGAGCAGTACTTC.

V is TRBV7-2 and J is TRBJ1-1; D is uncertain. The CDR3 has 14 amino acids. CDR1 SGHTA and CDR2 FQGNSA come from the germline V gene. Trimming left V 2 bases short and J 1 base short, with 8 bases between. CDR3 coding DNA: TGTGCCAGCAGCTTACTTGCAGGGAACACTGAAGCTTTCTTT. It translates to CASSLLAGNTEAFF.

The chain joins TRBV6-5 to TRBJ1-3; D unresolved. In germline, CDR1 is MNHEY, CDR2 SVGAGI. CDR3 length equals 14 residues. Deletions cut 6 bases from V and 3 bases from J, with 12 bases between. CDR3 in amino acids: CASRRSGGGNTIYF. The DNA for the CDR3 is TGTGCCAGCAGACGTTCCGGAGGTGGAAACACCATATATTTT.

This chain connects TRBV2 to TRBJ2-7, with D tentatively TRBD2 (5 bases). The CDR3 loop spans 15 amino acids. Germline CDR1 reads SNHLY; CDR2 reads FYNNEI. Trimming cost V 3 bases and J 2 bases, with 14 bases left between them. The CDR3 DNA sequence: TGTGCCAGCAGTGATTTGGACTCCAGACCCTACGAGCAGTACTTC. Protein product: CASSDLDSRPYEQYF.

DNA for the CDR3: TGCAGTGCACGTCGGGGAGACGAGCAGTTCTTC. Its translation is CSARRGDEQFF. The genes are TRBV20-1 and TRBJ2-1; tentative D call: TRBD2 (5 bases). This CDR3 is built from 11 residues. The V gene lost 6 bases and the J gene lost 10 bases, with 13 bases spanning the gap. Germline V gene sequence: CDR1 DFQATT, CDR2 SNEGSKA (reference sequence).

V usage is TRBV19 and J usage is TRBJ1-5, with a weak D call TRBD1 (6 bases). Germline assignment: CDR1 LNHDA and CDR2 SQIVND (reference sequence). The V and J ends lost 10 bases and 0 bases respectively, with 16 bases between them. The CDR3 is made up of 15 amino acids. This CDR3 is CATKKDRDSNQPQHF. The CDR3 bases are TGTGCCACAAAAAAGGACAGAGATAGCAATCAGCCCCAGCATTTT.

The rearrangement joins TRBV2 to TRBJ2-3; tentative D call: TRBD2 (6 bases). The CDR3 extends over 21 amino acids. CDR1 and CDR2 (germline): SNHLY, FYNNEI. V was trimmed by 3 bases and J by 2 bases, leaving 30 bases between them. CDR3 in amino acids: CASSDLIGVSISRGNTDTQYF. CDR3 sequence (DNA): TGTGCCAGCAGTGATCTGATTGGTGTTAGTATTTCGCGGGGAAACACAGATACGCAGTATTTT.

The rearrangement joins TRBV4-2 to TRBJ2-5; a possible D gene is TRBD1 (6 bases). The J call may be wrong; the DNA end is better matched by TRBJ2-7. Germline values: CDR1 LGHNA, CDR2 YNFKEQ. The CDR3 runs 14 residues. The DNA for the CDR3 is TGTGCCAGCAGCCAAGCCCAGGGGTCGTACGAGCAGTACTTC. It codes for CASSQAQGSYEQYF.